The rows below give T cell receptor beta chains drawn from one sample of a study of cytomegalovirus exposure and HLA in healthy donors. The method was immunoSEQ multiplex PCR; TCRdb's version includes in-frame clones alone and lacks a portion of them. The sample contains 130,000 or so clones, roughly nine tenths of which appear only once. The specimen was PBMCs. Every receptor here comes from a man in his thirties or forties in good health and CMV-seronegative. The CDR3 runs from the conserved cysteine through the conserved F or W. D genes are given only for firm matches. The size of a clone is reported for some rows only, either as once, few or many, or as a class for expanded clones.

clone size	J gene	V gene	D gene	CDR3 protein	CDR3 DNA
.	TRBJ2-3	TRBV29-1	.	CSVQIAADTQYF	TGCAGCGTTCAAATAGCCGCAGATACGCAGTATTTT
.	TRBJ1-1	TRBV7-8	.	CASSLILTGNTEAFF	TGTGCCAGCAGCTTAATTTTGACAGGGAACACTGAAGCTTTCTTT
.	TRBJ2-6	TRBV7-9	.	CASSQSGANVLTF	TGTGCCAGCAGCCAATCAGGGGCCAACGTCCTGACTTTC
.	TRBJ2-5	TRBV11-1	.	CASSMNSGQETQYF	TGTGCCAGCAGCATGAACAGTGGGCAAGAGACCCAGTACTTC
.	TRBJ2-3	TRBV6-4	TRBD2	CASRPIAGATDTQYF	TGTGCCAGCAGACCAATAGCGGGGGCCACAGATACGCAGTATTTT
few	TRBJ2-1	TRBV5-8	TRBD1	CASTRPGQPYNEQFF	TGTGCCAGCACCCGACCGGGACAGCCTTACAATGAGCAGTTCTTC
.	TRBJ1-5	TRBV18	.	CASSPHGGAGQPQHF	TGTGCCAGCTCACCGCACGGGGGGGCGGGTCAGCCCCAGCATTTT
.	TRBJ1-5	TRBV7-9	.	CASSLTDSRQPQHF	TGTGCCAGCAGCCTAACGGACAGTCGTCAGCCCCAGCATTTT
.	TRBJ2-1	TRBV11-2	.	CASSPGTGSYNEQFF	TGTGCCAGCAGCCCAGGGACTGGCTCCTACAATGAGCAGTTCTTC
.	TRBJ1-2	TRBV9	.	CASSAYREAYGYTF	TGTGCCAGCAGCGCATACCGGGAGGCCTATGGCTACACCTTC